Listed below are T cell receptor beta chains from one sample, sequenced in a study of Ad26.COV2.S vaccination and SARS-CoV-2 variants. Data came from immunoSEQ multiplex PCR; TCRdb stores just in-frame clones and leaves some out. Among some 460,000 clones, roughly nine tenths were seen once, and the ten largest hold 1.7%. The starting material was peripheral blood, obtained in a trial of Ad26.COV2.S vaccine versus placebo. The receptors originated from a person aged 18-60 years who received the Ad26.COV2.S COVID-19 vaccine or a placebo. Each CDR3 is given with its conserved first and last residue. Each record gives: V gene, J gene, clone size, CDR3 protein. For some rows the clone size is stated as once, few or many, or as a class when expanded; others skip it.

TRBV12-3/TRBV12-4,TRBJ2-4,-,CASRRGLSNIQYF
TRBV19,TRBJ1-1,-,CASTQWGQGNTEAFF
TRBV18,TRBJ1-4,-,CASSPAIDEKLFF
TRBV2,TRBJ1-3,-,CASTGTSGNTIYF
TRBV9,TRBJ1-1,-,CASSVYGNTEAFF
TRBV11-3,TRBJ2-7,-,CASSLGTGYEQYF
TRBV2,TRBJ1-1,-,CASSEALREGATEAFF
TRBV28,TRBJ1-2,-,CASSFTGAANYGYTF
TRBV19,TRBJ1-2,-,CASTFTGPRNYGYTF
TRBV6-5,TRBJ2-7,-,CASIPGQGLYNEQYF
TRBV19,TRBJ1-4,-,CASSLTGGDHEKLFF
TRBV29-1,TRBJ2-2,once,CSVEEWRNGELFF
TRBV6-5,TRBJ2-1,-,CASSKPSGAYNEQFF
TRBV13,TRBJ1-6,-,CASSLNSDNSPLHF
TRBV29-1,TRBJ2-1,-,CSVEEQGFWQFF
TRBV19,TRBJ1-5,-,CASSITGQVLNQPQHF
TRBV7-9,TRBJ1-2,once,CASSSTTGGRVYGYTF
TRBV19,TRBJ1-3,-,CASSTLSYSALSGNTIYF
TRBV3-1/TRBV3-2,TRBJ2-7,-,CASSLGLAISYEQYF
TRBV7-3,TRBJ2-5,-,CASSLTSARQETQYF
TRBV5-1,TRBJ2-7,-,CASSLDRVYEQYF
TRBV27,TRBJ2-7,-,CASRIDGQHSYEQYF
TRBV28,TRBJ2-7,-,CASSLGREYEQYF
TRBV2,TRBJ1-3,-,CASGQGHSGNTIYF
TRBV27,TRBJ1-5,-,CASGQGVAQPQHF
TRBV5-1,TRBJ2-7,-,CASSSPTRGDYEQYF
TRBV21-1,TRBJ1-5,-,CASSKEFRGRKQPQHF